This is a list of T cell receptor beta chains from one sample in a study of blood T cell repertoires in COVID-19. Profiled with immunoSEQ multiplex PCR; TCRdb holds only in-frame clones, not every one. The sample records 75,000 to 90,000 clones, over 70% being singletons. The sample was peripheral blood. These receptors originate from a woman in her thirties or forties with active or convalescent COVID-19. The CDR3 runs from the conserved cysteine through the conserved F or W. The D gene is left open where the match is weak. The size entry is marked missing in some rows and otherwise reads once, few, many or a size class.

abundance: .
j_gene: TRBJ1-4
d_gene: .
v_gene: TRBV5-6
CDR3aa: CASSLAGHTPTNEKLFF
CDR3nt: TGTGCCAGCAGCTTGGCCGGACATACCCCAACTAATGAAAAACTGTTTTTT

abundance: .
j_gene: TRBJ2-7
d_gene: TRBD2
v_gene: TRBV27
CDR3aa: CASSTALAGGPYEQYF
CDR3nt: TGTGCCAGCAGTACTGCCTTAGCGGGAGGGCCTTACGAGCAGTACTTC

abundance: .
j_gene: TRBJ2-5
d_gene: .
v_gene: TRBV18
CDR3aa: CASSSTRQETQYF
CDR3nt: TGTGCCAGCTCATCAACACGACAAGAGACCCAGTACTTC

abundance: .
j_gene: TRBJ2-1
d_gene: TRBD2
v_gene: TRBV28
CDR3aa: CASSYPGTSYNEQFF
CDR3nt: TGTGCCAGCAGTTACCCCGGGACTAGCTACAATGAGCAGTTCTTC

abundance: .
j_gene: TRBJ1-2
d_gene: TRBD1
v_gene: TRBV6-2/TRBV6-3
CDR3aa: CASSPTGDYGYTF
CDR3nt: TGTGCCAGCAGCCCGACAGGGGACTATGGCTACACCTTC

abundance: .
j_gene: TRBJ1-1
d_gene: .
v_gene: TRBV7-9
CDR3aa: CASSFQEGRAFF
CDR3nt: TGTGCCAGCAGCTTCCAGGAGGGCCGAGCTTTCTTT

abundance: .
j_gene: TRBJ1-2
d_gene: .
v_gene: TRBV5-8
CDR3aa: CASSHLLAGLYGYTF
CDR3nt: TGTGCCAGCAGCCATCTCTTGGCGGGCCTCTATGGCTACACCTTC

abundance: .
j_gene: TRBJ1-1
d_gene: TRBD1
v_gene: TRBV2
CDR3aa: CASSFNRGNTEAFF
CDR3nt: TGTGCCAGCAGTTTCAACAGGGGGAACACTGAAGCTTTCTTT

abundance: .
j_gene: TRBJ1-4
d_gene: .
v_gene: TRBV3-1/TRBV3-2
CDR3aa: CASSQQGGETNEKLFF
CDR3nt: TGTGCCAGCAGCCAACAGGGAGGGGAAACTAATGAAAAACTGTTTTTT

abundance: once
j_gene: TRBJ2-1
d_gene: .
v_gene: TRBV28
CDR3aa: CASSSILGARNNEQFF
CDR3nt: TGTGCCAGCAGTTCTATTCTGGGGGCGCGAAACAATGAGCAGTTCTTC

abundance: .
j_gene: TRBJ2-3
d_gene: TRBD2
v_gene: TRBV27
CDR3aa: CASRPLSVAGGPDTQYF
CDR3nt: TGTGCCAGCAGACCTCTTTCGGTGGCGGGAGGGCCAGATACGCAGTATTTT

abundance: .
j_gene: TRBJ2-1
d_gene: .
v_gene: TRBV6-9
CDR3aa: CASSLEAEQFF
CDR3nt: TGTGCCAGCAGTTTGGAGGCAGAGCAGTTCTTC

abundance: .
j_gene: TRBJ1-1
d_gene: .
v_gene: TRBV6-6
CDR3aa: CASSRFTEAFF
CDR3nt: TGTGCCAGCAGCCGGTTTACTGAAGCTTTCTTT

abundance: .
j_gene: TRBJ1-3
d_gene: TRBD1
v_gene: TRBV2
CDR3aa: CASSEVLRGRGGNTIYF
CDR3nt: TGTGCCAGCAGTGAAGTTCTCAGGGGGCGAGGTGGAAACACCATATATTTT

abundance: .
j_gene: TRBJ1-4
d_gene: TRBD1
v_gene: TRBV9
CDR3aa: CASSLRQGGEKLFF
CDR3nt: TGTGCCAGCAGCCTGCGACAGGGGGGTGAAAAACTGTTTTTT

abundance: .
j_gene: TRBJ1-6
d_gene: TRBD1
v_gene: TRBV5-5
CDR3aa: CASSPPRQGSPLHF
CDR3nt: TGTGCCAGCAGCCCGCCCCGACAGGGTTCACCCCTCCACTTT

abundance: .
j_gene: TRBJ1-1
d_gene: TRBD1
v_gene: TRBV7-9
CDR3aa: CASSLGLWDSEITEAFF
CDR3nt: TGTGCCAGCAGCTTAGGACTTTGGGACAGTGAGATAACTGAAGCTTTCTTT

abundance: once
j_gene: TRBJ2-7
d_gene: TRBD1
v_gene: TRBV11-2
CDR3aa: CASSIDRGWHYEQYF
CDR3nt: TGTGCCAGCAGCATTGACAGGGGGTGGCATTACGAGCAGTACTTC

abundance: .
j_gene: TRBJ1-6
d_gene: .
v_gene: TRBV5-5
CDR3aa: CASSTGNSPLHF
CDR3nt: TGTGCCAGCAGCACAGGGAATTCACCCCTCCACTTT

abundance: .
j_gene: TRBJ1-5
d_gene: .
v_gene: TRBV6-5
CDR3aa: CASSSRQLQPQHF
CDR3nt: TGTGCCAGCAGTTCTAGGCAACTTCAGCCCCAGCATTTT

abundance: once
j_gene: TRBJ2-3
d_gene: .
v_gene: TRBV18
CDR3aa: CASSPGGAAAYF
CDR3nt: TGTGCCAGCTCACCAGGCGGGGCGGCCGCGTATTTT

abundance: .
j_gene: TRBJ1-2
d_gene: .
v_gene: TRBV7-9
CDR3aa: CASNSEDFYGYTF
CDR3nt: TGTGCCAGCAACTCAGAGGATTTCTATGGCTACACCTTC

abundance: .
j_gene: TRBJ1-2
d_gene: TRBD1
v_gene: TRBV5-4
CDR3aa: CASSFPTGAYGYTF
CDR3nt: TGTGCCAGCAGCTTTCCGACAGGGGCCTATGGCTACACCTTC

abundance: .
j_gene: TRBJ2-3
d_gene: .
v_gene: TRBV9
CDR3aa: CASSVVPLTDTQYF
CDR3nt: TGTGCCAGCAGCGTAGTCCCTCTCACAGATACGCAGTATTTT

abundance: .
j_gene: TRBJ2-3
d_gene: .
v_gene: TRBV19
CDR3aa: CASSPTSLRGDTQYF
CDR3nt: TGTGCCAGTAGTCCAACATCTCTACGCGGAGATACGCAGTATTTT

abundance: .
j_gene: TRBJ1-6
d_gene: .
v_gene: TRBV7-2
CDR3aa: CASSIDRKSALHF
CDR3nt: TGTGCCAGCAGCATCGACAGGAAATCAGCCCTCCACTTT

abundance: few
j_gene: TRBJ1-2
d_gene: TRBD1
v_gene: TRBV14
CDR3aa: CASSQGGQGLYGYTF
CDR3nt: TGTGCCAGCAGCCAAGGGGGACAGGGACTCTATGGCTACACCTTC

abundance: .
j_gene: TRBJ1-2
d_gene: TRBD1
v_gene: TRBV6-5
CDR3aa: CASSSPGTGTYGYTF
CDR3nt: TGTGCCAGCAGTTCCCCCGGGACAGGGACCTATGGCTACACCTTC

abundance: .
j_gene: TRBJ2-7
d_gene: TRBD2
v_gene: TRBV11-2
CDR3aa: CASSLNGGRRYEQYF
CDR3nt: TGTGCCAGCAGCTTAAATGGCGGGAGGAGGTACGAGCAGTACTTC

abundance: .
j_gene: TRBJ2-7
d_gene: .
v_gene: TRBV27
CDR3aa: CASSGVGGELNEQYF
CDR3nt: TGTGCCAGCAGTGGAGTAGGGGGTGAGCTCAACGAGCAGTACTTC

abundance: .
j_gene: TRBJ2-2
d_gene: .
v_gene: TRBV9
CDR3aa: CASRDERTTNTGELFF
CDR3nt: TGTGCCAGCAGAGATGAACGGACTACCAACACCGGGGAGCTGTTTTTT

abundance: .
j_gene: TRBJ2-7
d_gene: .
v_gene: TRBV19
CDR3aa: CASSIPDRSYEQYF
CDR3nt: TGTGCCAGTAGTATCCCTGACAGGTCTTACGAGCAGTACTTC

abundance: .
j_gene: TRBJ2-2
d_gene: TRBD2
v_gene: TRBV28
CDR3aa: CASSRGTSAMNTGELFF
CDR3nt: TGTGCCAGCAGTCGCGGGACTAGCGCGATGAACACCGGGGAGCTGTTTTTT

abundance: .
j_gene: TRBJ2-7
d_gene: TRBD1
v_gene: TRBV11-2
CDR3aa: CASSLAGTGSSYEQYF
CDR3nt: TGTGCCAGCAGCTTAGCTGGGACAGGGAGCTCCTACGAGCAGTACTTC

abundance: .
j_gene: TRBJ1-2
d_gene: .
v_gene: TRBV9
CDR3aa: CASSVKWAGDGYTF
CDR3nt: TGTGCCAGCAGCGTAAAATGGGCAGGGGACGGCTACACCTTC

abundance: .
j_gene: TRBJ2-3
d_gene: TRBD1
v_gene: TRBV16
CDR3aa: CASSQSGTGRDTQYF
CDR3nt: TGTGCCAGCAGCCAATCCGGGACAGGCCGAGATACGCAGTATTTT

abundance: .
j_gene: TRBJ1-1
d_gene: TRBD1
v_gene: TRBV14
CDR3aa: CASSQFGQGALNTEAFF
CDR3nt: TGTGCCAGCAGCCAATTCGGACAGGGGGCGTTGAACACTGAAGCTTTCTTT

abundance: .
j_gene: TRBJ2-7
d_gene: TRBD1
v_gene: TRBV10-3
CDR3aa: CAIRDRGSYEQYF
CDR3nt: TGTGCCATCAGGGACAGGGGGTCCTACGAGCAGTACTTC

abundance: .
j_gene: TRBJ1-1
d_gene: .
v_gene: TRBV27
CDR3aa: CASRLLGGGLNTEAFF
CDR3nt: TGTGCCAGCAGGTTGCTTGGGGGCGGCTTAAACACTGAAGCTTTCTTT

abundance: .
j_gene: TRBJ2-5
d_gene: .
v_gene: TRBV11-2
CDR3aa: CASSLGTWVGGETQYF
CDR3nt: TGTGCCAGCAGCTTAGGAACCTGGGTGGGGGGTGAGACCCAGTACTTC

abundance: .
j_gene: TRBJ1-6
d_gene: TRBD1
v_gene: TRBV5-1
CDR3aa: CASRGQVDNSPLHF
CDR3nt: TGCGCCAGCAGGGGACAGGTAGATAATTCACCCCTCCACTTT

abundance: .
j_gene: TRBJ1-1
d_gene: TRBD1
v_gene: TRBV25-1
CDR3aa: CASSDDRGGTEAFF
CDR3nt: TGTGCCAGCAGTGATGACAGGGGGGGCACTGAAGCTTTCTTT

abundance: .
j_gene: TRBJ1-3
d_gene: .
v_gene: TRBV13
CDR3aa: CASSLPIPSSGNTIYF
CDR3nt: TGTGCCAGCAGCTTACCTATCCCGAGCTCTGGAAACACCATATATTTT

abundance: .
j_gene: TRBJ1-2
d_gene: TRBD1
v_gene: TRBV28
CDR3aa: CASSPTGQGRGGYTF
CDR3nt: TGTGCCAGCAGTCCTACAGGACAGGGGAGGGGTGGCTACACCTTC

abundance: .
j_gene: TRBJ2-5
d_gene: .
v_gene: TRBV4-2
CDR3aa: CASSQEGARQETQYF
CDR3nt: TGTGCCAGCAGCCAAGAAGGGGCTAGGCAAGAGACCCAGTACTTC

abundance: .
j_gene: TRBJ1-2
d_gene: TRBD1
v_gene: TRBV10-2
CDR3aa: CASSETRGGQGGYGYTF
CDR3nt: TGCGCCAGCAGTGAGACCAGGGGTGGACAGGGTGGCTATGGCTACACCTTC

abundance: .
j_gene: TRBJ1-4
d_gene: .
v_gene: TRBV24-1
CDR3aa: CATSDLDLKGNLEKLFF
CDR3nt: TGTGCCACCAGTGATTTGGACCTGAAGGGGAATCTTGAAAAACTGTTTTTT

abundance: many
j_gene: TRBJ2-1
d_gene: TRBD1
v_gene: TRBV7-6
CDR3aa: CASSLGQSTINEQFF
CDR3nt: TGTGCCAGCAGCCTGGGACAGAGTACAATCAATGAGCAGTTCTTC

abundance: .
j_gene: TRBJ1-2
d_gene: TRBD1
v_gene: TRBV10-3
CDR3aa: CAISAGGQGYGYTF
CDR3nt: TGTGCCATCAGCGCGGGGGGACAGGGCTATGGCTACACCTTC

abundance: few
j_gene: TRBJ1-1
d_gene: .
v_gene: TRBV6-4
CDR3aa: CASSDEVYTEAFF
CDR3nt: TGTGCCAGCAGTGACGAGGTGTACACTGAAGCTTTCTTT

abundance: .
j_gene: TRBJ1-5
d_gene: .
v_gene: TRBV30
CDR3aa: CAWAVGAGNQPQHF
CDR3nt: TGTGCCTGGGCGGTAGGGGCCGGCAATCAGCCCCAGCATTTT

abundance: .
j_gene: TRBJ2-1
d_gene: .
v_gene: TRBV4-1
CDR3aa: CASSQTGKLPGNEQFF
CDR3nt: TGCGCCAGCAGCCAAACGGGGAAGCTACCGGGGAATGAGCAGTTCTTC

abundance: .
j_gene: TRBJ1-1
d_gene: .
v_gene: TRBV29-1
CDR3aa: CSGRDTEAFF
CDR3nt: TGCAGCGGCCGGGACACTGAAGCTTTCTTT

abundance: .
j_gene: TRBJ2-5
d_gene: TRBD2
v_gene: TRBV28
CDR3aa: CASSPAGGPQETQYF
CDR3nt: TGTGCCAGCAGCCCAGCGGGGGGCCCGCAAGAGACCCAGTACTTC

abundance: .
j_gene: TRBJ1-1
d_gene: TRBD1
v_gene: TRBV10-2
CDR3aa: CASTFDPGGTEAFF
CDR3nt: TGCGCCAGCACTTTCGACCCAGGGGGCACTGAAGCTTTCTTT

abundance: .
j_gene: TRBJ2-2
d_gene: TRBD2
v_gene: TRBV10-2
CDR3aa: CASSEPGLAGGGTGELFF
CDR3nt: TGCGCCAGCAGTGAACCGGGACTAGCGGGAGGCGGCACCGGGGAGCTGTTTTTT

abundance: .
j_gene: TRBJ2-4
d_gene: TRBD1
v_gene: TRBV28
CDR3aa: CASSPDRVPKNIQYF
CDR3nt: TGTGCCAGCAGTCCAGACAGGGTACCCAAAAACATTCAGTACTTC

abundance: .
j_gene: TRBJ2-2
d_gene: TRBD2
v_gene: TRBV7-7
CDR3aa: CASSLEVGGSTGELFF
CDR3nt: TGTGCTAGCAGCTTAGAGGTCGGGGGGAGCACCGGGGAGCTGTTTTTT

abundance: .
j_gene: TRBJ2-5
d_gene: TRBD1
v_gene: TRBV2
CDR3aa: CASSRQGAAETQYF
CDR3nt: TGTGCCAGCAGCAGACAGGGGGCAGCAGAGACCCAGTACTTC